The entry that follows covers one T cell receptor (beta chain) sequence. As yet, its antigen is unknown. The data belong to a study of cytomegalovirus exposure and HLA in healthy donors. General study findings and limits: Most TCR sequences were uncommon, yet certain public TCRs appeared in many donors. For most TCR beta V segments, an earlier analysis put the productive rate at about 87% or about 30% of the time. The authors later found TCR association rates varying by HLA locus, with DRB1 most and HLA-C fewest.

In the PCR, 60 Vbeta and 13 Jbeta primers were used. Produced via immunoSEQ multiplex PCR; TCRdb's table is partial and in-frame only. The sample records about 190,000 clones, more than 65% being singletons. This CDR3 spans 16 amino acids. Germline CDR1 reads MGHDK; CDR2 reads SYGVNS. Trimming took off 2 bases at V and 0 bases at J, with 11 bases between the two ends. V gene TRBV25-1 combines with J gene TRBJ2-4; TRBD2 is a possible D gene (6 bases). This clonotype was sampled from a man aged 35-49 years in good health and CMV-seropositive. Sequenced input: PBMCs. CDR3: CASSEGGNLAKNIQYF. The CDR3 DNA is TGTGCCAGCAGTGAAGGGGGGAACCTAGCCAAAAACATTCAGTACTTC.